These 27 T cell receptor beta chains share one sample of origin, sequenced in a study of blood T cell repertoires in COVID-19. Sequencing was performed with immunoSEQ multiplex PCR; in TCRdb, only in-frame clones are kept and a portion is missing. Seen here are around 200,000 clones, around 80% observed once, and the top ten hold around 7%. Sequenced sample: peripheral blood. These receptor sequences come from a woman aged 40 to 50 with COVID-19, enrolled during active disease.

V usage is TRBV6-6 and J usage is TRBJ1-4; possibly TRBD1 for D (6 bases). The germline V gene has CDR1 MNHNY and CDR2 SVGAGI (reference sequence). With 6 bases removed from V and 4 bases from J, the gap between germline ends came to 12 bases. This CDR3 contains 14 residues. In DNA form, the CDR3 reads TGTGCCAGCAGCAGGGGTCCGGGTAATGAAAAACTGTTTTTT. This encodes CASSRGPGNEKLFF.

The J gene is TRBJ2-2, the V gene TRBV29-1; 8 bases are a match to TRBD1. This CDR3 contains 15 residues. Trimming cost V 3 bases and J 2 bases; bases outside gene matches: 5. Germline V lookup: CDR1 SQVTM, CDR2 ANQGSEA. CDR3 sequence reads: CSVEEDRANTGELFF. The CDR3 DNA follows: TGCAGCGTTGAGGAGGACAGGGCTAACACCGGGGAGCTGTTTTTT.

The chain joins TRBV6-4 to TRBJ1-1; perhaps TRBD1 as D (5 bases). The CDR3 has 12 amino acids. Trimming shortened V by 4 bases and J by 11 bases, and 14 bases separated the two germline ends. CDR1 and CDR2 from the germline V gene are MRHNA and SNTAGT. CDR3: CASSARGSAAFF. Here the CDR3 DNA reads TGTGCCAGCAGTGCTAGGGGCTCGGCGGCTTTCTTT.

The V gene is TRBV27, the J gene TRBJ2-1, with 9 bases identical to TRBD2. CDR1 MNHEY and CDR2 SMNVEV come from the germline V gene (reference sequence). Trimming removed 7 bases from V and 9 bases from J; junction bases left unmatched: 13. This CDR3 has 15 amino acids. CDR3 DNA sequence: TGTGCCAGCACCCTGAGCGGGAGGCCATCAAGTGAGCAGTTCTTC. Protein: CASTLSGRPSSEQFF.

The rearrangement joins TRBV4-1 to TRBJ2-7, with 7 nucleotides matching TRBD1. Germline lookup yields CDR1 MGHRA and CDR2 YSYEKL. After removal of 6 bases from V and 3 bases from J, the junction contained 5 bases not matched to a gene. The CDR3 length is 13 residues. The CDR3 DNA is TGCGCCAGCAGTCCGACAGGGTTCTACGAGCAGTACTTC. Translated, it gives CASSPTGFYEQYF.

The chain uses TRBV6-6 and TRBJ1-4; 10 nucleotides align to TRBD1. V lost 8 bases to trimming and J lost 6 bases; unmatched junction nucleotides: 3. CDR3 length equals 13 residues. Germline assignment: CDR1 MNHNY and CDR2 SVGAGI (reference sequence). The CDR3 nucleotides are TGTGCCAGCCAGGACAGGGGGGATGAAAAACTGTTTTTT. Protein: CASQDRGDEKLFF.

The chain joins TRBV6-5 to TRBJ2-3, with D perhaps matching TRBD2 (6 bases). The CDR3 has 16 residues. V lost 2 bases and J 2 bases, leaving 14 bases between the germline ends. Germline CDR1 is MNHEY and CDR2 is SVGAGI. CDR3 DNA sequence: TGTGCCAGCAGTTACACCCGGGAGAGGTTCACAGATACGCAGTATTTT. Translating it yields CASSYTRERFTDTQYF.

The chain links TRBV2 to TRBJ1-2, with no clear D. This CDR3 has 12 amino acids. Trimming removed 5 bases at V and 8 bases at J, with 12 bases between. The germline V gene encodes CDR1 SNHLY and CDR2 FYNNEI. CDR3 sequence: CASSQSSGGYTF. DNA of the CDR3: TGTGCCAGCAGTCAATCCTCGGGGGGCTACACCTTC.

The V gene is TRBV28, the J gene TRBJ1-6; 7 nucleotides agree with TRBD1. This CDR3 is built from 13 residues. Trimming at V came to 10 bases and at J to 8 bases, leaving 8 bases not matched to a gene. Looked up from germline, CDR1 is MDHEN and CDR2 is SYDVKM. CDR3 sequence: CATETGDYSPLHF. CDR3 DNA sequence: TGTGCCACTGAAACAGGGGACTATTCACCCCTCCACTTT.

V gene TRBV2 combines with J gene TRBJ1-6; the D is unclear. Germline CDR1 is SNHLY and CDR2 is FYNNEI. The V end was cut by 6 bases, the J end by 3 bases, with 6 bases between. CDR3 length: 13 residues. CDR3 bases: TGTGCCAGCAGGTCAGACTATAATTCACCCCTCCACTTT. Translated, it gives CASRSDYNSPLHF.

Only one count was recorded for this clone. The chain employs TRBV5-4 and TRBJ2-3, with a tentative D call TRBD1 (5 bases). The V and J ends lost 2 bases and 5 bases respectively, with 9 bases between them. The CDR3 runs to 13 residues. In germline, CDR1 is SGHNT, CDR2 YYREEE (reference sequence). The CDR3 region is CASSFRGRDTQYF. The CDR3 DNA is TGTGCCAGCAGCTTTAGGGGCCGAGATACGCAGTATTTT.

A few counts support this clone. The chain is built from TRBV6-5 and TRBJ2-7; 8 positions match TRBD2. There are 15 residues in the CDR3. V lost 2 bases and J lost 3; bases outside the gene matches: 6. In germline, CDR1 is MNHEY, CDR2 SVGAGI. CDR3 amino acids: CASSYLRLAHYEQYF. The CDR3 DNA is TGTGCCAGCAGTTACCTTCGACTAGCGCACTACGAGCAGTACTTC.

This sequence joins TRBV13 and TRBJ1-5, with TRBD1 as a possible D gene (6 bases). Per germline, CDR1 PRHDT and CDR2 FYEKMQ (reference sequence). Between the trimmed V and J ends, which lost 1 base and 1 base, there was a span of 14 bases. The CDR3 contains 17 residues. The CDR3 sequence is CASSLAQGRVSNQPQHF. The CDR3 nucleotides are TGTGCCAGCAGCTTAGCCCAGGGGCGGGTCAGCAATCAGCCCCAGCATTTT.

This chain uses TRBV11-1 with TRBJ2-3; 7 bases map to TRBD2. V trimming: 5 bases; J trimming: 1 base; junction bases outside the gene matches: 3. This CDR3 is built from 14 residues. In germline, CDR1 is SGHAT, CDR2 FQDESV (reference sequence). The CDR3 nucleotides are TGTGCCAGCAGCCCAACTAGCGGCACAGATACGCAGTATTTT. This translates into CASSPTSGTDTQYF.

This clone has just a few counts. This chain uses TRBV16 with TRBJ1-1; no clear D gene. This CDR3 spans 12 amino acids. V lost 1 base, J lost 6 bases, and 6 bases lay in between. Germline values: CDR1 KGHSY, CDR2 FQNENV. The CDR3 coding sequence is TGTGCCAGCAGCCAATTTCTGTCTGAAGCTTTCTTT. It codes for CASSQFLSEAFF.

CDR3 in amino acids: CATYFPSGGTGGLIRDNEQFF. CDR3 nucleotides: TGTGCCACCTACTTCCCCTCGGGCGGAACGGGAGGGCTAATACGCGACAATGAGCAGTTCTTC. The chain employs TRBV24-1 and TRBJ2-1, with 8 positions matching TRBD2. With 9 bases clipped from V and 5 bases from J, the junction kept 29 bases outside the gene matches. Looked up from germline, CDR1 is KGHDR and CDR2 is SFDVKD. This CDR3 comprises 21 residues.

The chain combines TRBV11-2 with TRBJ2-3; 13 bases line up with TRBD2. V was pared by 6 bases and J by 7 bases, with 10 bases of the junction left unmatched. This CDR3 spans 16 amino acids. The germline V gene has CDR1 SGHAT and CDR2 FQNNGV. The DNA of the CDR3 is TGTGCCAGCAGACCCCTCAAGGGACTAGCGGGAAATACGCAGTATTTT. Translated, it gives CASRPLKGLAGNTQYF.

The CDR3 region is CASSRVSYEQYF. CDR3 nucleotides: TGTGCCAGCAGTCGCGTCTCCTACGAGCAGTACTTC. The rearrangement links TRBV12-3 or TRBV12-4 to TRBJ2-7; the D is unclear. The CDR3 is 12 amino acids. The ends were cut back, 5 bases at V and 0 bases at J, with 5 bases in the middle.

This chain uses TRBV5-1 with TRBJ2-2; 7 positions match TRBD1. With V trimmed by 3 bases and J by 1 base, 6 bases remained unmatched. The length of the CDR3 is 16 residues. Germline CDR1 and CDR2: SGHRS and YFSETQ. CDR3 in amino acids: CASSWTTGKNTGELFF. Here the CDR3 DNA reads TGCGCCAGCAGCTGGACGACAGGGAAGAACACCGGGGAGCTGTTTTTT.

The chain combines TRBV6-5 with TRBJ2-7; 7 bases are a match to TRBD1. This CDR3 has 14 amino acids. From germline, CDR1 is MNHEY and CDR2 SVGAGI. V shed 7 bases and J 2 bases; nucleotides not matched to a gene: 8. The CDR3 loop reads CASIRTGRPYEQYF. In DNA, the CDR3 is TGTGCCAGCATTCGGACAGGAAGGCCCTACGAGCAGTACTTC.

The chain joins TRBV2 to TRBJ2-3, with 12 bases lining up with TRBD2. This CDR3 region has 16 residues. In germline, CDR1 is SNHLY, CDR2 FYNNEI. V lost 4 bases, J lost 0 bases, and 2 bases stayed unmatched. CDR3 nucleotide sequence: TGTGCCAGCAGTGTCGGACTAGCGGGGAGCACAGATACGCAGTATTTT. It yields the protein CASSVGLAGSTDTQYF.

This clone was recorded once. The rearrangement uses TRBV5-1 and TRBJ1-6; a possible D gene is TRBD1 (5 bases). The CDR3 contains 16 residues. V dropped 7 bases and J dropped 0 bases, with 14 bases sitting between them. Germline assignment: CDR1 SGHRS and CDR2 YFSETQ. CDR3 coding DNA: TGCGCCAGCTCGGGAGGGGCGAGCTCCTATAATTCACCCCTCCACTTT. Amino acids: CASSGGASSYNSPLHF.

The chain recombines TRBV25-1 with TRBJ2-1, with D unclear. V gave up 7 bases and J gave up 7 bases, with 8 bases separating them. This CDR3 has 11 residues. In germline, CDR1 is MGHDK, CDR2 SYGVNS. In DNA form, the CDR3 reads TGTGCCAGCACACTTCGTAATGAGCAGTTCTTC. Translation: CASTLRNEQFF.

The chain links TRBV3-1 (or the pseudogene TRBV3-2) to TRBJ1-2; D uncertain. Germline lookup yields CDR1 LGHDT and CDR2 YNNKEL (reference sequence). CDR3 size: 14 residues. The germline V and J ends were trimmed by 1 base and 1 base, with 7 bases remaining between them. The CDR3: CASSQVGINYGYTF. The CDR3 DNA reads TGTGCCAGCAGCCAAGTGGGCATTAACTATGGCTACACCTTC.

The sample holds a few counts of this clone. The chain has TRBV19 and TRBJ2-5; D possibly corresponds to TRBD2 (5 bases). In germline, CDR1 is LNHDA, CDR2 SQIVND (reference sequence). The CDR3 runs to 13 residues. V was pared by 5 bases and J by 1 base, with 8 bases between. The CDR3 region has the DNA TGTGCCAGTAGTGGACTGATCCAAGAGACCCAGTACTTC. Translating gives CASSGLIQETQYF.

The chain has TRBV7-2 and TRBJ2-7; a weak D match, TRBD2 (7 bases). The length of the CDR3 is 15 residues. Looked up from germline, CDR1 is SGHTA and CDR2 is FQGNSA. The V and J ends lost 1 base and 5 bases respectively, with 15 bases between them. CDR3 nucleotides: TGTGCCAGCAGCTTAGGAGGGGGGGATTGGGACGAGCAGTACTTC. This encodes CASSLGGGDWDEQYF.

V and J are TRBV5-8 and TRBJ1-4; a weak D match, TRBD1 (5 bases). V lost 2 bases to trimming and J lost 5 bases, with 19 bases between them. The length of the CDR3 is 17 residues. Germline V gene data show CDR1 as SGHTS and CDR2 as YDEGEE. In nucleotides, the CDR3 is TGTGCCAGCAGCTTCCGGCCCCCCGGGGGGAGGAATGAAAAACTGTTTTTT. Its protein is CASSFRPPGGRNEKLFF.